The entry below gives a single T cell receptor beta chain sequence along with its context. As yet, its antigen is unknown. This entry is derived from a study of T cell responses to AZD1222 COVID-19 vaccine. The study, taken as a whole, reports: Baseline antibody screening turned up just 6 or 7 seropositive AZD1222 recipients. Spike-specific TCR breadth and depth grew following two AZD1222 doses. Unmutated variant regions are reportedly the target of nearly half of TCRs that are spike-specific.

TCRdb's copy holds only in-frame clones and misses some; the assay was immunoSEQ multiplex PCR. The table has about 150,000 clones, around 89% seen once. Germline V gene sequence: CDR1 SGHRS, CDR2 YFSETQ. Trimming pared 0 bases from V and 4 bases from J, leaving 8 bases between. The CDR3 runs 13 residues. The receptor was isolated from an adult in good health. The chain has TRBV5-1 and TRBJ2-7; D not resolved. Sequenced here: peripheral blood, sampled on day 0 of AZD1222 vaccination. The CDR3 region has the DNA TGCGCCAGCAGCTTGGATGGGTGGTACGAGCAGTACTTC. Its translation: CASSLDGWYEQYF.